The clone carrying this TCR beta chain appeared a single time. This sample is part of a study of T cells after posttransplantation cyclophosphamide. Profiling relied on immunoSEQ multiplex PCR, and the TCRdb table lists in-frame clones only, not all of them. The sample comprises roughly 17,000 clones, roughly 85% of which are singletons, and over 8% rests with the top ten. CDR3 length equals 15 residues. Germline CDR1 reads KGHSH; CDR2 reads LQKENI. V dropped 5 bases and J dropped 2; count of bases not matched to a gene: 8. This clonotype was obtained from a man in his thirties or forties in good health and a related stem cell transplant donor. The sample taken for sequencing was memory CD4+ T cells sorted from blood. The chain uses TRBV18 and TRBJ2-7, with TRBD1 matching 8 bases. CDR3 bases: TGTGCCAGCTCATCCCGGACAGGGCTAACCTACGAGCAGTACTTC. Translated, it gives CASSSRTGLTYEQYF.